This T cell receptor (beta chain) was retrieved from a study of human T cells and chemical hapten exposure (dated by TCRdb to the early 2020s). At the level of the whole study: For sensitization, 2% DPC in acetone was applied to a roughly 2 cm by roughly 2 cm area of upper inner arm skin. Patch tests used Finn chambers with 0.01% DPC on the upper back, scored after 6 days by International Contact Dermatitis Research Group standards. Peripheral blood TCR repertoire changes were tracked in vivo in alopecia patients during primary and secondary sensitization to the hapten diphenylcyclopropenone (DPC). Libraries were pooled for sequencing, and per-sample TCR yields varied mainly because of small differences in library volumes within the pool. Blood was sampled from patients pre-sensitization (week 0) and at 2, 6 and about 24 weeks after DPC sensitization. Blood for TCR sequencing was provided by twenty-nine alopecia patients at one to four time points (pre-sensitization, 2, 6 and 24 weeks). Alopecia areata with under or over 50% scalp involvement, alopecia totalis and alopecia universalis were represented in the patient cohort, which was mostly female. Throughout the study period of approximately 23 weeks, patients also received therapeutic DPC doses to the scalp every week.

For this clonotype: What antigen it recognizes has not been identified. No quality values exist for individual bases; no much larger clone is one base distant.

The method was RACE. These reads were obtained on a NextSeq 500. During library preparation, unique molecular identifiers were attached to individual cDNA molecules so that TCRs could be counted in a quantitative, reproducible way. From each blood RNA sample, both TCR alpha and TCR beta chains were sequenced. The authors' pipeline ran thus. Samples had a median of roughly 99,000 TCRs, with a range from 23,224 to 690,600. The Decombinator software suite was used to annotate the V, J and CDR3 of the TCR reads. To make PS versus PT1 abundance plots, every sample was subsampled to the same number of TCRs (28,000). Expanded TCRs were defined as absent before sensitization and observed at least eight times at the 2-week time point. In-frame beta chains were kept once TCRdb had trimmed the public reads at Q25 with fastp and called clones with MiXCR. Every distinct CDR3 protein forms one entry, paired with its most common genes and DNA. The V and J calls, along with clone size, are taken from TCRdb and not from the paper's own processing. The sample records about 120,000 distinct CDR3 sequences, about 11% of which are singletons. The ten largest clones capture around 2.4% of the sample.

Per the publication, the time point label means: patch test 3, about 24 weeks after DPC sensitization. In light of the paper, this sample's treatment or condition label describes: therapeutic diphenylcyclopropenone sensitization with weekly scalp DPC. Blood at each patch-test visit was drawn before the patch test was applied. Patients were considered eligible if aged 18 to 70, diagnosed with alopecia and deemed suitable for DPC therapy, and patients were excluded if pregnant. Unfractionated whole blood was collected in Tempus Blood RNA tubes, and total RNA was extracted from that blood. The full study reports these points: Alopecia, a presumed autoimmune disease, was present in all patients, so the immune response of the patients might differ from that of healthy individuals. DPC sensitization did not change the number of TCRs with a frequency above 1 in 1000, and there was no evidence of changes in global repertoire structure. Significantly more large CDR3 similarity clusters were formed by expanded TCRs than by pre-sensitization or healthy control sets, consistent with antigen-driven responses. Patch test score correlated positively with the number of PT1 expanded TCRs, reaching significance at thresholds 8, 16 and 32 but not at 4. After repeated subsampling, changes were observed in the strength of the expansion versus patch-test correlation and in the threshold at which the correlation became significant.

Spanning cysteine to phenylalanine, the CDR3 consists of 14 amino acids. The read is trimmed to its CDR3 DNA, 42 bases read in frame from base 1. At the junction V is shortened by 1 base and J by 2 bases, with 9 bases in between. From a lookup of the germline V gene, CDR1 and CDR2 are SGHRS and YFSETQ. The clonotype was recovered from a woman aged 45-65 years with alopecia areata. Some clones in this sample may be carry-over from other donors' samples. Recombination linked TRBV5-1 to TRBJ1-2; the D gene is perhaps TRBD1, on 5 matching bases. The sample was whole blood, taken in connection with sensitization to the hapten diphenylcyclopropenone (DPC). The CDR3 in this case is CASSLSTANYGYTF. Read as DNA, the sequence is TGCGCCAGCAGCTTGTCGACAGCCAACTATGGCTACACCTTC.